These T cell receptor beta chains were read from a single sample in a study of blood T cells in healthy people across ages. TCRdb called the 5' RACE reads again in MiXCR, with one record for every CDR3 protein. The profile covers some 1.8 million distinct CDR3 sequences, with approximately 39% appearing a single time and about 21% taken by the ten largest. The specimen was blood. The receptors shown here come from a human donor in good health. Both conserved end residues are part of each CDR3. The order of the fields is D gene, J gene, V gene, clone size, CDR3 DNA, CDR3 protein. D genes are given only for firm matches. The listing skips clone size in some rows; elsewhere it reads once, few, many or a size class.

NA	TRBJ2-1	TRBV28	NA	TGTGCCAGCAGTCTTACAGGGTATTTATCCTACGAGCAGTTCTTC	CASSLTGYLSYEQFF
TRBD1	TRBJ1-2	TRBV6-1	NA	TGTGCCAGCAGTACCTACAGGGGGCGTCCCCAGAACTATGGCTACACCTTC	CASSTYRGRPQNYGYTF
NA	TRBJ2-7	TRBV5-1	few	TGCGCCAGCAGCCCGGAGGGGGGCCACTCCTACGAGCAGTACTTC	CASSPEGGHSYEQYF
NA	TRBJ2-1	TRBV27	NA	TGTGCCAGCAGTTTATCGTGGGTAACGGGGTACAATGAGCAGTTCTTC	CASSLSWVTGYNEQFF
NA	TRBJ1-2	TRBV3-1	once	TGTGCCAGCAGCCAGGGGGGCAGGGTCTCCTATGGCTACACCTTC	CASSQGGRVSYGYTF
NA	TRBJ2-3	TRBV6-6	NA	TGTGCCAGCGCCGATACAGGACGCACAGATACGCAGTATTTT	CASADTGRTDTQYF
TRBD1	TRBJ1-6	TRBV28	NA	TGTGCCAGCAATCTCTCGCCCGGGACAGTGGGGGCCGGCCCCATTAATTCACCCCTCCACTTT	CASNLSPGTVGAGPINSPLHF
TRBD1	TRBJ1-5	TRBV9	NA	TGTGCCAGCAGCGAAGATTCCGGGACAGGGTGGGATCAGCCCCAGCATTTT	CASSEDSGTGWDQPQHF
TRBD1	TRBJ2-7	TRBV4-3	NA	TGCGCCAGCAGCCATGGCCTTGGACAGGGTAGCTACGAGCAGTACTTC	CASSHGLGQGSYEQYF
NA	TRBJ1-5	TRBV6-2/TRBV6-3	NA	TGTGCCAGCAGTTCGGTCTCAGTCAGACGTTTTAGTTATCAGCCCCAGCATTTT	CASSSVSVRRFSYQPQHF
NA	TRBJ2-5	TRBV2	once	TGTGCCAGCAGTGAAGGAGCCTCGGGGCGTTGGGAGACCCAGTACTTC	CASSEGASGRWETQYF
TRBD1	TRBJ1-5	TRBV5-5	NA	TGTGCCAGCAGCTTCGGCGACAGGGCCCCCCTGAGGACCCAGCATTTT	CASSFGDRAPLRTQHF
NA	TRBJ1-1	TRBV7-9	NA	TGTGCCAGCAGCTTAGGTGATCGGAGGGGCACTGAAGCTTTCTTT	CASSLGDRRGTEAFF
TRBD2	TRBJ2-5	TRBV20-1	NA	TGCAGTGCCTACGGGGGAGGACTAGATTACGAGACCCAGTACTTC	CSAYGGGLDYETQYF
NA	TRBJ1-1	TRBV10-3	NA	TGTGCCATCAGTTTTAATAAGAACACTGAAGCTTTCTTT	CAISFNKNTEAFF
NA	TRBJ2-7	TRBV4-3	few	TGCGCCAGCAGCCAGAGTCCAGTCGGGGGATCATACGAGCAGTACTTC	CASSQSPVGGSYEQYF
NA	TRBJ1-1	TRBV3-1	few	TGTGCCAGCAGCTCCACGGGAGGGATGGCTTTCTTT	CASSSTGGMAFF
NA	TRBJ2-5	TRBV2	NA	TGTGCCAGCGGATACAGGTCCGAGACCCAGTACTTC	CASGYRSETQYF
NA	TRBJ1-5	TRBV12-3/TRBV12-4	few	TGTGCCAGCAGTCCGATGGACAGCTATAGCAATCAGCCCCAGCATTTT	CASSPMDSYSNQPQHF
TRBD2	TRBJ2-1	TRBV5-1	NA	TGCGCCAGCAGCAATGGCGGGGGGGGAGGCCGCCCCTACAATGAGCAGTTCTTC	CASSNGGGGGRPYNEQFF
NA	TRBJ2-5	TRBV9	NA	TGTGCCAGCAGCGTAGATAGCGGCCAAGAGACCCAGTACTTC	CASSVDSGQETQYF
TRBD2	TRBJ2-1	TRBV7-9	NA	TGTGCCAGCAGCCCCCCCTTTAGGACTAGCGGGGTCGGAAATGAGCAGTTCTTC	CASSPPFRTSGVGNEQFF
TRBD2	TRBJ2-1	TRBV5-1	NA	TGCGCCAGCAGCTTAGGGAGGGGAACTACCTACGAGCAGTTCTTC	CASSLGRGTTYEQFF
NA	TRBJ1-2	TRBV20-1	once	TGCAGTGCCCCAGTGAGTGGACGGGGGCCGTCGGGCTACACCTTC	CSAPVSGRGPSGYTF
NA	TRBJ2-6	TRBV6-6	many	TGTGCCAGCAGTTCCGATGACTTTTCTGGGGCCAACGTCCTGACTTTC	CASSSDDFSGANVLTF
NA	TRBJ2-3	TRBV20-1	NA	TGCAGTGCTAAAGAGTCTAGCGTTTGGGATACGCAGTATTTT	CSAKESSVWDTQYF
NA	TRBJ2-7	TRBV7-6	NA	TGTGCCCCGGAGGGACCCCCTAACGAGCAGTACTTC	CAPEGPPNEQYF
NA	TRBJ2-1	TRBV7-2	NA	TGTGCCAGCAGCTTAATTCTATACGAGCAGTTCTTC	CASSLILYEQFF
NA	TRBJ1-1	TRBV2	few	TGTGCCAGCAGGGGGCCTGAAGCTTTCTTT	CASRGPEAFF
NA	TRBJ1-2	TRBV7-2	few	TGTGCCAGCAGCTCGTGGGAGTATGGCTACACCTTC	CASSSWEYGYTF
TRBD1	TRBJ2-7	TRBV6-6	few	TGTGCCAGCCCGGGACAGGGCCAAGACGAGCAGTACTTC	CASPGQGQDEQYF
NA	TRBJ2-5	TRBV7-2	few	TGTGCCAGCAGCTTAGTCAAAAGTTTTCTGGGGGAGACCCAGTACTTC	CASSLVKSFLGETQYF
NA	TRBJ2-5	TRBV12-3/TRBV12-4	few	TGTGCCAGCCGGGCAGGCTCGATTGAGACCCAGTACTTC	CASRAGSIETQYF
TRBD2	TRBJ2-1	TRBV13	NA	TGTGCCAGCAGCTTGGGACTAGCGGGTACACCATACAATGAGCAGTTCTTC	CASSLGLAGTPYNEQFF
TRBD1	TRBJ2-5	TRBV10-3	NA	TGTGCCATCAGTTCACCGGGACAGGGGGCGTCAGGGGAAGAGACCCAGTACTTC	CAISSPGQGASGEETQYF
TRBD2	TRBJ2-3	TRBV20-1	NA	TGCAGTGCTGAGACTAGCGGGAGGGATACGCAGTATTTT	CSAETSGRDTQYF
TRBD1	TRBJ1-5	TRBV29-1	few	TGCAGCGTTGTAACAGGGGACGCTCAGCCCCAGCATTTT	CSVVTGDAQPQHF
NA	TRBJ2-7	TRBV7-8	once	TGTGCCAGCAGCTTAGCGCGGGGTTACTCCTACAATGAGCAGTACTTC	CASSLARGYSYNEQYF
TRBD2	TRBJ2-3	TRBV7-3	NA	TGTGCCAGCAGTCTCGGAGGACTAGCATCCGATACGCAGTATTTT	CASSLGGLASDTQYF
NA	TRBJ2-5	TRBV19	NA	TGTGCCAGTAGTATAGGCGGGGCGGCTGGGGAGACCCAGTACTTC	CASSIGGAAGETQYF
NA	TRBJ1-2	TRBV29-1	few	TGCAGCTTCCGGGCCGGGAGTAACTATGGCTACACCTTC	CSFRAGSNYGYTF
TRBD1	TRBJ1-1	TRBV6-6	NA	TGTGCCAGCAGTCCACGAGGACAGGGGGGGAACATTGAAGCTTTCTTT	CASSPRGQGGNIEAFF
NA	TRBJ1-2	TRBV20-1	NA	TGCAGTGCTGCGAGGGACACCTATGGCTACACCTTC	CSAARDTYGYTF
NA	TRBJ2-3	TRBV20-1	few	TGCAGTGCTCCCCCCGGGGGCACAGATACGCAGTATTTT	CSAPPGGTDTQYF
TRBD1	TRBJ2-2	TRBV20-1	NA	TGCAGTGCTAACCGGGACAGTTCCACCGGGGAGCTGTTTTTT	CSANRDSSTGELFF
NA	TRBJ2-1	TRBV9	NA	TGTGCCAGCAGCGTCAACCCAGGGGATGAGCAGTTCTTC	CASSVNPGDEQFF
NA	TRBJ2-4	TRBV2	NA	TGTGCCAGCAGTTTTTCCTCCGGGACCTCAAGGGGTGTTATAGCCAAAAACATTCAGTACTTC	CASSFSSGTSRGVIAKNIQYF
NA	TRBJ2-2	TRBV7-2	few	TGTGCCAGCAGCTTGCCGGGCGGTGCGAACACCGGGGAGCTGTTTTTT	CASSLPGGANTGELFF
TRBD2	TRBJ2-1	TRBV5-1	few	TGCGCCAGCAGCTCCGGGACTAGTACAAGTGAGCAGTTCTTC	CASSSGTSTSEQFF
NA	TRBJ1-1	TRBV5-5	NA	TGTGCCAGCAGCTTGTCCACGACCCAATCAACTGAAGCTTTCTTT	CASSLSTTQSTEAFF
TRBD2	TRBJ2-1	TRBV4-3	few	TGCGCCAGCAGCCCCCACGGGCGGGGGGGCCCCTGGGAGCAGTTCTTC	CASSPHGRGGPWEQFF